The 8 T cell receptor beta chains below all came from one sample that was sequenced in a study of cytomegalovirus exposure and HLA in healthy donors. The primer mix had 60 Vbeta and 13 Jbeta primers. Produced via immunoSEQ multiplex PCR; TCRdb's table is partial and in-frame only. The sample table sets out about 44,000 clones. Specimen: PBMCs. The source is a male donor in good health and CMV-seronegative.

CDR3 sequence: CASSDSRAGVGEQFF. The CDR3 DNA follows: TGTGCCAGCAGTGACTCGAGAGCGGGAGTGGGAGAGCAGTTCTTC. The chain recombines TRBV6-4 with TRBJ2-1; 8 bases line up with TRBD2. Per germline, CDR1 MRHNA and CDR2 SNTAGT. V gave up 0 bases and J gave up 10 bases; unmatched junction bases: 8. The CDR3 has 15 residues.

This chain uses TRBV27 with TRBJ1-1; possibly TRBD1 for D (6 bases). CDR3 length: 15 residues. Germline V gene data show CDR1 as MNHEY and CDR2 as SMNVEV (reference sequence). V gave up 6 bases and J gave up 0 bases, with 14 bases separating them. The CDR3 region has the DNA TGTGCCAGCAGCGCGATCACAGGGTTGAACACTGAAGCTTTCTTT. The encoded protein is CASSAITGLNTEAFF.

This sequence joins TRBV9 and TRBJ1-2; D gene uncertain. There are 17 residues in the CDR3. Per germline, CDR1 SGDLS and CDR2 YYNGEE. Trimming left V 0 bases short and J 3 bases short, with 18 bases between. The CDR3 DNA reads TGTGCCAGCAGCGTAGCGGAGTTGCCTTTCTCTTACTATGGCTACACCTTC. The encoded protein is CASSVAELPFSYYGYTF.

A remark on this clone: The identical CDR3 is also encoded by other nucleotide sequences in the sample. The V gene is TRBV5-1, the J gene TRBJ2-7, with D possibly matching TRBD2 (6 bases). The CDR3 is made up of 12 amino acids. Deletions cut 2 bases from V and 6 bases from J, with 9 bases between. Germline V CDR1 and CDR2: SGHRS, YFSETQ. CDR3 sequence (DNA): TGCGCCAGCAGCTTAGGACTACGCGAGCAGTACTTC. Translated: CASSLGLREQYF. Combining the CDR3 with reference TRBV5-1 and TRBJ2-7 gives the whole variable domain KAGVTQTPRYLIKTRGQQVTLSCSPISGHRSVSWYQQTPGQGLQFLFEYFSETQRNKGNFPGRFSGRQFSNSRSEMNVSTLELGDSALYLCASSLGLREQYFGPGTRLTVT.

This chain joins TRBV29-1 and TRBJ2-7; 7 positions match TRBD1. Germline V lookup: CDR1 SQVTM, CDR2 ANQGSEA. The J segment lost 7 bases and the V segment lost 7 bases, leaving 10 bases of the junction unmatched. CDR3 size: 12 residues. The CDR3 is CSGGTGVREQYF. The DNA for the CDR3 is TGCAGCGGGGGAACAGGGGTGCGAGAGCAGTACTTC.

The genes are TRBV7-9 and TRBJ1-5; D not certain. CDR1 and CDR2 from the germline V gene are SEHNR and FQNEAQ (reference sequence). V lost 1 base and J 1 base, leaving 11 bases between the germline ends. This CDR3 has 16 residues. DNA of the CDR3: TGTGCCAGCAGCTTAGGGTCAGGTAGAAGCAATCAGCCCCAGCATTTT. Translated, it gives CASSLGSGRSNQPQHF.

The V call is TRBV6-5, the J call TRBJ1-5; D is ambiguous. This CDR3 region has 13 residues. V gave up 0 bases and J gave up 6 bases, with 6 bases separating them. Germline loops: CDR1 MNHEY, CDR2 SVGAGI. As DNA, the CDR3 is TGTGCCAGCAGTTACTCGGAGGTTCAGCCCCAGCATTTT. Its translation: CASSYSEVQPQHF.

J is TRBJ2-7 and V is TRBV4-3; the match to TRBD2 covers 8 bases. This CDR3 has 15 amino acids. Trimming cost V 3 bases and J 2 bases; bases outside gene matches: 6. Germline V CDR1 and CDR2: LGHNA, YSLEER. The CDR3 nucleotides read TGCGCCAGCAGCCAGCAACTAGCGGCCGCCTACGAGCAGTACTTC. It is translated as CASSQQLAAAYEQYF.